A single sample gave rise to the 26 T cell receptor beta chains below, sequenced in a study of vaccination and CD4 T cells after COVID-19. No antigen has been assigned to these receptors. The treatment: approximately 11-day PBMC culture with coronavirus spike peptide pools or control peptides (ViraFEST assay). CD4+ T cells that had been cultured provided DNA sequenced with the Oncomine TCR Beta short-read assay. TCRdb re-analysed the PCR reads in MiXCR, keeping a single row per CDR3 protein. The sample has 13,000 to 15,000 distinct CDR3 sequences, less than 35% seen once; the top ten hold 15% to 20%. This material consisted of CD4+ T cells from blood, cultured in vitro, taken before SARS-CoV-2 vaccination. The receptors were sampled from a human donor who received a COVID-19 vaccine.

This clonotype was observed once. The chain couples TRBV6-1 to TRBJ2-4; D gene ambiguous. CDR1 MNHNS and CDR2 SASEGT come from the germline V gene. The CDR3 totals 17 residues. The germline V and J ends were trimmed by 3 bases and 0 bases, with 15 bases remaining between them. In DNA, the CDR3 is TGTGCCAGCAGTGAGGGTGTCAGCGAGCTAGCCAAAAACATTCAGTACTTC. Translating gives CASSEGVSELAKNIQYF.

This clonotype was recorded only once. The chain has TRBV10-2 and TRBJ1-1; D is unresolved. The CDR3 contains 14 residues. Germline values: CDR1 WSHSY, CDR2 SAAADI. Trimming left V 3 bases short and J 4 bases short, with 12 bases between. In DNA form, the CDR3 reads TGCGCCAGCAGTGATTACACATCTTCCACTGAAGCTTTCTTT. Protein product: CASSDYTSSTEAFF.

This clonotype appeared a few times. V usage is TRBV7-9 and J usage is TRBJ1-1, with 9 bases aligning to TRBD1. The CDR3 is made up of 15 amino acids. CDR1 SEHNR and CDR2 FQNEAQ come from the germline V gene (reference sequence). V trimming: 5 bases; J trimming: 4 bases; junction bases outside the gene matches: 8. The CDR3 DNA reads TGTGCCAGCAGCGGGTTCGGGACAGGGACCACTGAAGCTTTCTTT. Encoded protein: CASSGFGTGTTEAFF.

This chain uses TRBV7-8 with TRBJ2-5; no firm D call. The ends were cut back, 1 base at V and 1 base at J, with 22 bases in the middle. The CDR3 is made up of 19 amino acids. The germline CDR1 and CDR2 sequences are SGHVS and FQNEAQ. The chain's CDR3 is CASSLGRLGVGPSQETQYF. The DNA of the CDR3 is TGTGCCAGCAGCTTAGGGCGGCTAGGTGTCGGTCCGAGCCAAGAGACCCAGTACTTC.

This clonotype was seen more than once but under ten times. The chain carries TRBV6-5 and TRBJ2-7, with 11 bases fitting TRBD2. The junction had 5 bases not matched to a gene; V was cut back by 4 bases and J by 3 bases. Germline V gives CDR1 MNHEY, CDR2 SVGAGI. CDR3 length: 15 amino acids. This CDR3 reads CASSSSSGGFYEQYF. The CDR3 nucleotides are TGTGCCAGCAGTTCATCTAGCGGGGGGTTCTACGAGCAGTACTTC.

This sequence joins TRBV5-1 and TRBJ1-3; TRBD1 agrees at 7 bases. CDR3 length: 14 residues. CDR1 SGHRS and CDR2 YFSETQ come from the germline V gene. V lost 2 bases to trimming and J lost 4 bases; unmatched junction nucleotides: 3. CDR3 sequence reads: CASSFAGQGNTIYF. CDR3 sequence (DNA): TGCGCCAGCAGCTTTGCGGGACAGGGAAACACCATATATTTT.

The sample holds a few counts of this clonotype. The CDR3 protein is CSVGQGRETQYF. DNA for the CDR3: TGCAGTGTAGGACAGGGCAGAGAGACCCAGTACTTC. The chain has TRBV20-1 and TRBJ2-5, with 8 positions matching TRBD1. The length of the CDR3 is 12 residues. The junction had 5 bases not matched to a gene; V was cut back by 7 bases and J by 4 bases. The germline V gene encodes CDR1 DFQATT and CDR2 SNEGSKA (reference sequence).

This rearrangement joins TRBV7-8 to TRBJ2-1; no clear D. The CDR3 sequence is 13 residues long. Trimming removed 1 base at V and 8 bases at J, with 9 bases between. CDR1 and CDR2 (germline): SGHVS, FQNEAQ. The CDR3 region is CASSLGAGDEQFF. CDR3 in DNA: TGTGCCAGCAGCTTAGGAGCTGGGGATGAGCAGTTCTTC.

V usage is TRBV10-1 and J usage is TRBJ1-2; no clear D. Germline values: CDR1 WNHNN, CDR2 SYGVQD (reference sequence). The CDR3 sequence is 16 residues long. V was pared by 2 bases and J by 0 bases, with 13 bases between. For the CDR3, the DNA is TGCGCCAGCAGTGAGACATTTGGGGAATCTAACTATGGCTACACCTTC. Translating gives CASSETFGESNYGYTF.

The J gene is TRBJ2-5, the V gene TRBV11-3; D is undetermined. With 1 base removed from V and 3 bases from J, the gap between germline ends came to 6 bases. The germline gives CDR1 SGHNT, CDR2 YENEEA. The CDR3 consists of 13 residues. CDR3 sequence (DNA): TGTGCCAGCAGCTTAGCCCCAAAAGAGACCCAGTACTTC. It encodes CASSLAPKETQYF.

The sample holds a few counts of this clonotype. V gene TRBV20-1 combines with J gene TRBJ1-2, with D possibly TRBD1 on 5 matching bases. Germline CDR1 DFQATT, CDR2 SNEGSKA (reference sequence). The CDR3 length is 14 residues. The V gene lost 0 bases and the J gene lost 1 base, with 9 bases spanning the gap. The chain's CDR3 is CSARDQGLNYGYTF. In DNA, the CDR3 is TGCAGTGCTAGAGATCAGGGACTTAACTATGGCTACACCTTC.

This chain uses TRBV19 with TRBJ2-3; 11 nucleotides align to TRBD2. The J segment lost 2 bases and the V segment lost 4 bases, leaving 8 bases of the junction unmatched. CDR1 and CDR2 (germline): LNHDA, SQIVND (reference sequence). The CDR3 is made up of 17 amino acids. The CDR3 sequence: CASSSSSGGLITDTQYF. The CDR3 DNA is TGTGCCAGTAGTAGCTCTAGCGGGGGGCTCATCACAGATACGCAGTATTTT.

The CDR3 nucleotides read TGCAGTCAAGGCCAGGGGACAGGGGAGACCCAGTACTTC. Its translation is CSQGQGTGETQYF. The V call is TRBV29-1, the J call TRBJ2-5; 9 bases map to TRBD1. Germline V CDR1 and CDR2: SQVTM, ANQGSEA. This CDR3 has 13 residues.

This clonotype was seen more than once but under ten times. The V gene is TRBV7-7, the J gene TRBJ2-5; TRBD1 matches 10 bases. Trimming at V came to 5 bases and at J to 0 bases, leaving 3 bases not matched to a gene. Germline V gene sequence: CDR1 SSHAT, CDR2 FNYEAQ (reference sequence). This CDR3 is 15 amino acids long. The CDR3 DNA follows: TGTGCCAGCAGCCCGGGACAGGGGTACCAAGAGACCCAGTACTTC. This codes for CASSPGQGYQETQYF.

The chain links TRBV12-3 or TRBV12-4 to TRBJ1-6; maybe TRBD1 (5 bases). The CDR3 runs 15 residues. With 6 bases removed from V and 5 bases from J, the gap between germline ends came to 14 bases. CDR3 bases: TGTGCCAGCAGGGCAGGGCGCCTCCATAATTCACCCCTCCACTTT. This gives the protein CASRAGRLHNSPLHF.

This clonotype was seen a handful of times. This chain connects TRBV27 to TRBJ2-5; D is undetermined. V was pared by 4 bases and J by 5 bases, with 14 bases between. This CDR3 spans 14 amino acids. CDR1 MNHEY and CDR2 SMNVEV come from the germline V gene (reference sequence). As DNA, the CDR3 is TGTGCCAGCAGTTCCGGCAGTCGTCTCGAGACCCAGTACTTC. Protein sequence: CASSSGSRLETQYF.

The chain links TRBV6-2 or TRBV6-3 to TRBJ1-1, with 7 bases aligning to TRBD1. V lost 7 bases to trimming and J lost 6 bases; unmatched junction nucleotides: 8. The CDR3 runs to 13 residues. Germline V gives CDR1 MNHEY, CDR2 SVGEGT. The CDR3 loop reads CASTEQGLAEAFF. For the CDR3, the DNA is TGTGCCAGCACCGAACAGGGGTTGGCTGAAGCTTTCTTT.

The chain carries TRBV7-6 and TRBJ1-2, with D uncertain. V gave up 1 base and J gave up 6 bases, with 9 bases separating them. Germline V lookup: CDR1 SGHVS, CDR2 FNYEAQ. The CDR3 length is 13 residues. Here the CDR3 DNA reads TGTGCCAGCAGCTTAGTTGGTGGGGATGGCTACACCTTC. Translation: CASSLVGGDGYTF.

This rearrangement joins TRBV21-1 to TRBJ2-5. TRBV21-1 is listed as a pseudogene. This CDR3 region has 15 residues. The CDR3 protein is CASSKIYRKQETQYF. The CDR3 nucleotides read TGTGCCAGCAGCAAAATTTACAGAAAACAAGAGACCCAGTACTTC.

To note about this clonotype: The DNA is omitted, as the CDR3 cannot be located on it reliably, and the CDR3 follows TCRdb's listing. The chain recombines TRBV24-1 with TRBJ1-2; the table's D call of TRBD1 was not tested on the DNA. CDR1 KGHDR and CDR2 SFDVKD come from the germline V gene. The length of the CDR3 is 14 amino acids, counting both ends. The CDR3 spells CAPGERDTNYGCTF.

This clonotype was seen a handful of times. In DNA, the CDR3 is TGTGCCAGCAGCCAAATTTCCGGGACAGGGTATAGAAGCACTGAAGCTTTCTTT. This encodes CASSQISGTGYRSTEAFF. This rearrangement joins TRBV16 to TRBJ1-1, with 9 nucleotides matching TRBD1. CDR1 and CDR2 from the germline V gene are KGHSY and FQNENV. This CDR3 is built from 18 residues. V trimming: 2 bases; J trimming: 4 bases; junction bases outside the gene matches: 14.

This clonotype was seen a handful of times. The V call is TRBV10-3, the J call TRBJ1-6; D is undetermined. The CDR3 extends over 15 amino acids. From germline, CDR1 is ENHRY and CDR2 SYGVKD. The germline V and J ends were trimmed by 4 bases and 4 bases, with 11 bases remaining between them. The CDR3 nucleotides are TGTGCCATCAGTGTTCAAGGGTCTTATAATTCACCCCTCCACTTT. Protein: CAISVQGSYNSPLHF.

CDR3 bases: TGTGCCAGCCAGCTGTGGCGCGGGGGGATTTCTGGAGAGACCCAGTACTTC. It translates to CASQLWRGGISGETQYF. The V gene is TRBV5-8, the J gene TRBJ2-5; 8 nucleotides align to TRBD2. The ends lost 7 bases at V and 4 bases at J; junction bases unmatched: 18. There are 17 residues in the CDR3. Per the germline V gene, CDR1 is SGHTS and CDR2 is YDEGEE.

This clonotype was found a few times. The DNA for the CDR3 is TGTGCCAGCAGAACCCCCGCGGGGGGGATCTTTGATGAGCAGTTCTTC. Its protein is CASRTPAGGIFDEQFF. V gene TRBV6-2 or TRBV6-3 combines with J gene TRBJ2-1; 9 bases line up with TRBD2. The CDR3 is 16 amino acids. Germline V gene lookup returns CDR1 MNHEY and CDR2 SVGEGT. J gave up 8 bases and V 6 bases, and 14 bases lay outside the gene matches.

The chain links TRBV14 to TRBJ1-1; D gene uncertain. This CDR3 is 16 amino acids long. Germline CDR1 reads SGHDN; CDR2 reads FVKESK. Trimming shortened V by 3 bases and J by 2 bases, and 16 bases separated the two germline ends. Here the CDR3 DNA reads TGTGCCAGCAGCCAGAGGCGGGTCCCATCTAACACTGAAGCTTTCTTT. This sequence encodes CASSQRRVPSNTEAFF. Together with reference TRBV14 and TRBJ1-1, the CDR3 gives the full variable domain: EAGVTQFPSHSVIEKGQTVTLRCDPISGHDNLYWYRRVMGKEIKFLLHFVKESKQDESGMPNNRFLAERTGGTYSTLKVQPAELEDSGVYFCASSQRRVPSNTEAFFGQGTRLTVV.

The V gene is TRBV9, the J gene TRBJ1-1; D may be TRBD1 (5 bases). Trimming removed 0 bases from V and 4 bases from J, with 13 bases in between. The CDR3 spans 15 residues. Germline V lookup: CDR1 SGDLS, CDR2 YYNGEE. CDR3 protein: CASSVDGGRGTEAFF. CDR3 in DNA: TGTGCCAGCAGCGTAGATGGGGGTAGGGGCACTGAAGCTTTCTTT.